The 8 T cell receptor beta chains below were found in one sample sequenced in a study of T cell changes during pregnancy in multiple sclerosis. TCRdb keeps only in-frame clones here, not all; method: immunoSEQ multiplex PCR. Here the sample spans around 77,000 clones, roughly 91% being singletons. The source material was peripheral blood, sampled in the third trimester of pregnancy. The receptor set was obtained from a female donor in good health, enrolled as a control in a pregnancy study.

The V gene is TRBV7-9, the J gene TRBJ2-3; TRBD2 matches 10 bases. The V gene end was trimmed by 6 bases and the J gene end by 4 bases; junction bases not matched to a gene: 10. In germline, CDR1 is SEHNR, CDR2 FQNEAQ (reference sequence). The CDR3 is 16 amino acids. CDR3 amino acids: CASSGVKRGGPDTQYF. The CDR3, as DNA: TGTGCCAGCAGTGGGGTGAAGCGGGGGGGCCCAGATACGCAGTATTTT.

The chain recombines TRBV15 with TRBJ2-1; no firm D call. Germline CDR1 and CDR2: LNHNV and YYDKDF (reference sequence). The CDR3 length is 13 residues. Trimming shortened V by 6 bases and J by 9 bases, and 15 bases separated the two germline ends. CDR3 region: CATSWLEAPEQFF. DNA for the CDR3: TGTGCCACCAGTTGGCTAGAAGCTCCTGAGCAGTTCTTC. Drawing the rest from reference TRBV15 and TRBJ2-1, the complete variable domain is DAMVIQNPRYQVTQFGKPVTLSCSQTLNHNVMYWYQQKSSQAPKLLFHYYDKDFNNEADTPDNFQSRRPNTSFCFLDIRSPGLGDTAMYLCATSWLEAPEQFFGPGTRLTVL.

This clone occurred once. DNA for the CDR3: TGTGCCAGCAGCTCCCGACAGGGGCAACACGGGGAGCTGTTTTTT. Its protein product is CASSSRQGQHGELFF. The V gene is TRBV7-9, the J gene TRBJ2-2; TRBD1 matches at 8 bases. V lost 4 bases and J lost 7; bases outside the gene matches: 8. CDR3 length: 15 amino acids. Germline V lookup: CDR1 SEHNR, CDR2 FQNEAQ (reference sequence).

The V and J genes are TRBV6-4 and TRBJ1-1; 7 bases align to TRBD1. Losses at the gene ends were 6 bases for V and 2 bases for J; bases not matched to a gene: 3. This CDR3 is 13 amino acids long. CDR1 MRHNA and CDR2 SNTAGT come from the germline V gene. For the CDR3, the DNA is TGTGCCAGCAGCCGACAGGGCAACACTGAAGCTTTCTTT. It is translated as CASSRQGNTEAFF.

This chain connects TRBV2 to TRBJ2-7, with TRBD1 matching 7 bases. This CDR3 region has 13 residues. Germline loops: CDR1 SNHLY, CDR2 FYNNEI. Losses at the gene ends were 4 bases for V and 2 bases for J; bases not matched to a gene: 2. CDR3 nucleotide sequence: TGTGCCAGCAGTGCGGACAGGACCTACGAGCAGTACTTC. It encodes CASSADRTYEQYF.

The V call is TRBV7-9, the J call TRBJ2-3; TRBD2 matches 9 bases. Per germline, CDR1 SEHNR and CDR2 FQNEAQ (reference sequence). The junction had 13 bases not matched to a gene; V was cut back by 6 bases and J by 6 bases. The CDR3 is 16 residues long. The CDR3 loop is CASSLGLAGTSDTQYF. The CDR3 DNA reads TGTGCCAGCAGTTTGGGACTAGCTGGTACATCGGATACGCAGTATTTT.

The chain recombines TRBV7-9 with TRBJ1-2, with D perhaps TRBD1 (6 bases). The CDR3 sequence is 13 residues long. Germline lookup yields CDR1 SEHNR and CDR2 FQNEAQ (reference sequence). Trimming shortened V by 7 bases and J by 4 bases, and 13 bases separated the two germline ends. Here the CDR3 DNA reads TGTGCCAGCACAGCAGGGGCGGGCTATGGCTACACCTTC. Translated: CASTAGAGYGYTF.

V is TRBV15 and J is TRBJ1-1; no firm D call. The CDR3 runs to 14 residues. V dropped 0 bases and J dropped 6 bases, with 11 bases sitting between them. Germline lookup yields CDR1 LNHNV and CDR2 YYDKDF (reference sequence). CDR3 nucleotides: TGTGCCACCAGCAGAGAGTTAGGGAGCGCTGAAGCTTTCTTT. Encoded protein: CATSRELGSAEAFF. Supplemented by reference TRBV15 and TRBJ1-1, the full variable domain reads DAMVIQNPRYQVTQFGKPVTLSCSQTLNHNVMYWYQQKSSQAPKLLFHYYDKDFNNEADTPDNFQSRRPNTSFCFLDIRSPGLGDTAMYLCATSRELGSAEAFFGQGTRLTVV.